Listed below are T cell receptor beta chains from one sample, sequenced in a study of blood T cell repertoires in COVID-19. Here immunoSEQ multiplex PCR was the method, and the copy in TCRdb shows in-frame clones only, minus some. The repertoire holds about 40,000 clones, with approximately 84% as singletons. Specimen: peripheral blood. The receptors derive from a man at least 80 years old with active or convalescent COVID-19. Each CDR3 is given with its conserved first and last residue. The D gene is left open where the match is weak. Expanded clones are given a class, and other clones once, few, many or no size at all.

abundance: NA; d_gene: NA; j_gene: TRBJ1-6; v_gene: TRBV5-1; CDR3nt: TGCGCCAGCAGTGAGGTGTCAGCGAATTCACCCCTCCACTTT; CDR3aa: CASSEVSANSPLHF
abundance: NA; d_gene: TRBD2; j_gene: TRBJ2-7; v_gene: TRBV27; CDR3nt: TGTGCCAGCAGTTCCTCTAGCGGGGGTATCTCCTACGAGCAGTACTTC; CDR3aa: CASSSSSGGISYEQYF
abundance: NA; d_gene: TRBD1; j_gene: TRBJ1-5; v_gene: TRBV2; CDR3nt: TGTGCCAGCAGTGACGGACAGGTGGGGCAGCCCCAGCATTTT; CDR3aa: CASSDGQVGQPQHF
abundance: NA; d_gene: NA; j_gene: TRBJ2-7; v_gene: TRBV5-1; CDR3nt: TGCGCCAGCAGCTTGGCGACGGGGATCTACGAGCAGTACTTC; CDR3aa: CASSLATGIYEQYF
abundance: few; d_gene: NA; j_gene: TRBJ1-6; v_gene: TRBV2; CDR3nt: TGTGCCAGCAGTGATTGGAGTACCAATTCACCCCTCCACTTT; CDR3aa: CASSDWSTNSPLHF
abundance: few; d_gene: TRBD1; j_gene: TRBJ2-2; v_gene: TRBV11-3; CDR3nt: TGTGCCAGCAGCTCAGGACAGGGTCACACCGGGGAGCTGTTTTTT; CDR3aa: CASSSGQGHTGELFF
abundance: NA; d_gene: TRBD1; j_gene: TRBJ2-1; v_gene: TRBV7-8; CDR3nt: TGTGCCAGCAGCCGAACGACAGGGGGCGGGGTGGGTGAGCAGTTCTTC; CDR3aa: CASSRTTGGGVGEQFF
abundance: NA; d_gene: TRBD2; j_gene: TRBJ2-3; v_gene: TRBV9; CDR3nt: TGTGCCAGCAGCCCAGATAGCGGGGGATTGGCAGATACGCAGTATTTT; CDR3aa: CASSPDSGGLADTQYF
abundance: NA; d_gene: TRBD2; j_gene: TRBJ2-4; v_gene: TRBV7-2; CDR3nt: TGTGCCAGCAGCTCTCGGACTAGCGGGAACTCTCAGCTTCAGTACTTC; CDR3aa: CASSSRTSGNSQLQYF
abundance: NA; d_gene: NA; j_gene: TRBJ1-1; v_gene: TRBV19; CDR3nt: TGTGCCAGCCGTATACGGGACTCAGGTCACGGGAACACTGAAGCTTTCTTT; CDR3aa: CASRIRDSGHGNTEAFF
abundance: NA; d_gene: NA; j_gene: TRBJ2-7; v_gene: TRBV10-3; CDR3nt: TGTGCCATCAGTGACTCAGGGTACGAGCAGTACTTC; CDR3aa: CAISDSGYEQYF
abundance: NA; d_gene: NA; j_gene: TRBJ1-1; v_gene: TRBV24-1; CDR3nt: TGTGCCACCAGTGATTCTAAATTTTCGGAGGGGAGTAGCACTGAAGCTTTCTTT; CDR3aa: CATSDSKFSEGSSTEAFF
abundance: NA; d_gene: TRBD2; j_gene: TRBJ2-3; v_gene: TRBV5-4; CDR3nt: TGTGCCAGCAGCTTGGCCGGGGCTAGCGGGGATACGCAGTATTTT; CDR3aa: CASSLAGASGDTQYF
abundance: once; d_gene: NA; j_gene: TRBJ2-1; v_gene: TRBV3-1/TRBV3-2; CDR3nt: TGTGCCAGCAGTCGCGATAGGGGATTGGCCGATGAGCAGTTCTTC; CDR3aa: CASSRDRGLADEQFF
abundance: NA; d_gene: TRBD2; j_gene: TRBJ2-7; v_gene: TRBV29-1; CDR3nt: TGCAGCGCCGTTAGCGGGGGGGCGTCCGAGCAGTACTTC; CDR3aa: CSAVSGGASEQYF
abundance: NA; d_gene: NA; j_gene: TRBJ1-1; v_gene: TRBV7-2; CDR3nt: TGTGCCAGCAGCTTCAGCGGGGGGCTGTCGGACGCTGAAGCTTTCTTT; CDR3aa: CASSFSGGLSDAEAFF
abundance: few; d_gene: TRBD1; j_gene: TRBJ1-2; v_gene: TRBV5-6; CDR3nt: TGTGCCAGCAGCTTGTCGCTACAGGGGTTAGGCTACACCTTC; CDR3aa: CASSLSLQGLGYTF
abundance: NA; d_gene: NA; j_gene: TRBJ2-7; v_gene: TRBV11-1; CDR3nt: TGTGCCAGCAGCCCTGGCACTAGCAGATCCTACGAGCAGTACTTC; CDR3aa: CASSPGTSRSYEQYF
abundance: NA; d_gene: NA; j_gene: TRBJ2-2; v_gene: TRBV6-5; CDR3nt: TGTGCCAGCAGAGAGACGAACACCGGGGAGCTGTTTTTT; CDR3aa: CASRETNTGELFF
abundance: NA; d_gene: NA; j_gene: TRBJ2-7; v_gene: TRBV30; CDR3nt: TGTGCCTGGAGTCCATTCACAGGGTCCAACGAGCAGTACTTC; CDR3aa: CAWSPFTGSNEQYF
abundance: NA; d_gene: TRBD1; j_gene: TRBJ1-6; v_gene: TRBV19; CDR3nt: TGTGCCAGTAGTATAGGGACAGGGGGCGACGGTTCACCCCTCCACTTT; CDR3aa: CASSIGTGGDGSPLHF
abundance: few; d_gene: NA; j_gene: TRBJ1-1; v_gene: TRBV7-9; CDR3nt: TGTGCCAGCAGCTTCTACCCAAACACTGAAGCTTTCTTT; CDR3aa: CASSFYPNTEAFF
abundance: few; d_gene: TRBD1; j_gene: TRBJ1-1; v_gene: TRBV11-2; CDR3nt: TGTGCCAGCAGCACCCAGGGGGCGGGCACTGAAGCTTTCTTT; CDR3aa: CASSTQGAGTEAFF
abundance: NA; d_gene: NA; j_gene: TRBJ2-7; v_gene: TRBV3-1/TRBV3-2; CDR3nt: TGTGCCAGCAGCCAAGAGAAGATAACCTACTCCTACGAGCAGTACTTC; CDR3aa: CASSQEKITYSYEQYF
abundance: NA; d_gene: TRBD1; j_gene: TRBJ1-1; v_gene: TRBV4-3; CDR3nt: TGCGCCAGCAGCCAAGGGGCGTGGGACAGGGTAAACACTGAAGCTTTCTTT; CDR3aa: CASSQGAWDRVNTEAFF
abundance: NA; d_gene: NA; j_gene: TRBJ2-2; v_gene: TRBV19; CDR3nt: TGTGCCAGTACTTCTTACGGATTAGCGATAGCCGGGGAGCTGTTTTTT; CDR3aa: CASTSYGLAIAGELFF
abundance: NA; d_gene: TRBD1; j_gene: TRBJ1-5; v_gene: TRBV2; CDR3nt: TGTGCCAGCAGTCGACAGGGTGGCGATCAGCCCCAGCATTTT; CDR3aa: CASSRQGGDQPQHF
abundance: NA; d_gene: TRBD1; j_gene: TRBJ2-3; v_gene: TRBV2; CDR3nt: TGTGCCAGCAGTTTGATAACAGGGGGCCCGGATACGCAGTATTTT; CDR3aa: CASSLITGGPDTQYF
abundance: NA; d_gene: TRBD1; j_gene: TRBJ2-7; v_gene: TRBV19; CDR3nt: TGTGCCAGTAGTATGGTTTCGACAGGGGAGCAGTACTTC; CDR3aa: CASSMVSTGEQYF
abundance: NA; d_gene: NA; j_gene: TRBJ1-4; v_gene: TRBV9; CDR3nt: TGTGCCAGCAGCGTAGGGAGTGCAACTAATGAAAAACTGTTTTTT; CDR3aa: CASSVGSATNEKLFF
abundance: NA; d_gene: NA; j_gene: TRBJ1-3; v_gene: TRBV7-2; CDR3nt: TGTGCCAGCAGCTTAGGGACAATAAACACCATATATTTT; CDR3aa: CASSLGTINTIYF
abundance: NA; d_gene: NA; j_gene: TRBJ2-1; v_gene: TRBV23-1; CDR3nt: TGCGCCAGCAGACAGGGCGATGAGCAGTTCTTC; CDR3aa: CASRQGDEQFF
abundance: NA; d_gene: TRBD2; j_gene: TRBJ2-5; v_gene: TRBV4-2; CDR3nt: TGTGCCAGCAGCCCCTACGGGGGGAGCCAAGAGACCCAGTACTTC; CDR3aa: CASSPYGGSQETQYF
abundance: NA; d_gene: TRBD1; j_gene: TRBJ2-6; v_gene: TRBV2; CDR3nt: TGTGCCAGCAGTGAAGACAGGGGAAGTCGCTCTGGGGCCAACGTCCTGACTTTC; CDR3aa: CASSEDRGSRSGANVLTF
abundance: NA; d_gene: NA; j_gene: TRBJ2-1; v_gene: TRBV6-2/TRBV6-3; CDR3nt: TGTGCCAGCAGTTACCTGCCTCCAGGGCAAAGCTCCTACAATGAGCAGTTCTTC; CDR3aa: CASSYLPPGQSSYNEQFF